The next 19 T cell receptor beta chains were all read from a single sample in a study of blood T cell repertoires in COVID-19. Assay used: immunoSEQ multiplex PCR; TCRdb lists only in-frame clones, some missing. The table records 300,000 or so clones, roughly 87% of them present only once. Material for sequencing was PBMCs or T cells enriched from blood (not recorded which). These receptors were collected from a woman between 25 and 40 years old who had recovered from COVID-19.

The chain has TRBV19 and TRBJ1-1; D may be TRBD1 (5 bases). The ends were cut back, 3 bases at V and 4 bases at J, with 12 bases in the middle. Germline V CDR1 and CDR2: LNHDA, SQIVND (reference sequence). The CDR3 runs to 14 residues. The DNA for the CDR3 is TGTGCCAGTAGTATCAAGACTAGGGGCACTGAAGCTTTCTTT. Amino acids: CASSIKTRGTEAFF.

The chain couples TRBV3-1 (or the pseudogene TRBV3-2) to TRBJ1-2; 8 nucleotides align to TRBD1. Germline V gives CDR1 LGHDT, CDR2 YNNKEL (reference sequence). V was pared by 4 bases and J by 3 bases, with 7 bases of the junction left unmatched. The CDR3 length is 15 residues. CDR3 protein: CASSRGQGGDYGYTF. CDR3 DNA sequence: TGTGCCAGCAGCCGCGGACAGGGAGGGGACTATGGCTACACCTTC.

V usage is TRBV9 and J usage is TRBJ2-7; 7 positions match TRBD1. Germline V lookup: CDR1 SGDLS, CDR2 YYNGEE. The V gene end was trimmed by 3 bases and the J gene end by 5 bases; junction bases not matched to a gene: 11. The CDR3 is 15 amino acids. The CDR3 loop is CASSERGQRLDEQYF. CDR3 DNA sequence: TGTGCCAGCAGCGAAAGGGGACAGCGTCTTGACGAGCAGTACTTC. The full variable domain, in which reference TRBV9 and TRBJ2-7 provide the parts outside the CDR3, is DSGVTQTPKHLITATGQRVTLRCSPRSGDLSVYWYQQSLDQGLQFLIQYYNGEERAKGNILERFSAQQFPDLHSELNLSSLELGDSALYFCASSERGQRLDEQYFGPGTRLTVT.

This chain joins TRBV24-1 and TRBJ2-3; no clear D gene. Germline V lookup: CDR1 KGHDR, CDR2 SFDVKD. Between the trimmed V and J ends, which lost 9 bases and 0 bases, there was a span of 12 bases. The CDR3 length is 14 residues. CDR3 in amino acids: CATSLPGSTDTQYF. The DNA of the CDR3 is TGTGCCACCTCACTTCCCGGGAGCACAGATACGCAGTATTTT.

The chain joins TRBV15 to TRBJ1-6; 10 bases are a match to TRBD1. There are 14 residues in the CDR3. Germline trimming cut 3 bases from V and 10 bases from J; bases unmatched to any gene: 3. Per the germline V gene, CDR1 is LNHNV and CDR2 is YYDKDF (reference sequence). The CDR3 region has the DNA TGTGCCACCAGCAGCCGGGACAGGGGCTCACCCCTCCACTTT. Residues: CATSSRDRGSPLHF.

This chain links TRBV30 with TRBJ2-3, with 15 positions matching TRBD2. CDR3 size: 16 residues. The trim removed 3 bases at V and 4 bases at J, leaving 5 bases unmatched. The germline V gene has CDR1 GTSNPN and CDR2 SVGIG (reference sequence). The CDR3 spells CAWSKGLAGGADTQYF. CDR3 in DNA: TGTGCCTGGAGCAAGGGACTAGCGGGGGGTGCAGATACGCAGTATTTT.

The genes are TRBV19 and TRBJ2-1; D is perhaps TRBD2 (6 bases). Germline lookup yields CDR1 LNHDA and CDR2 SQIVND (reference sequence). CDR3 length equals 16 residues. V was clipped by 6 bases and J by 6 bases, with 21 bases between them. The CDR3: CASRSYVTSGANEQFF. The CDR3 coding sequence is TGTGCCAGTAGAAGTTACGTGACTAGTGGGGCCAATGAGCAGTTCTTC.

CDR3 DNA sequence: TGCGCCAGCAGCCGGAATACAGGGGCTGAAGCTTTCTTT. Its protein product is CASSRNTGAEAFF. V is TRBV4-3 and J is TRBJ1-1; 7 bases agree with TRBD1. The V segment lost 4 bases and the J segment 6 bases; nucleotides outside the gene matches: 5. The germline V gene encodes CDR1 LGHNA and CDR2 YSLEER. This CDR3 contains 13 residues.

In this sample, this clone turned up once. The CDR3: CASSVDTNTEAFF. The CDR3 region has the DNA TGTGCCAGTAGTGTCGACACGAACACTGAAGCTTTCTTT. The chain is built from TRBV19 and TRBJ1-1, with D unclear. CDR1 is LNHDA, CDR2 SQIVND, per germline (reference sequence). The CDR3 length is 13 residues. Trimming stripped 5 bases from V and 1 base from J, with 8 bases between. Full variable domain (rest looked up from reference TRBV19 and TRBJ1-1): DGGITQSPKYLFRKEGQNVTLSCEQNLNHDAMYWYRQDPGQGLRLIYYSQIVNDFQKGDIAEGYSVSREKKESFPLTVTSAQKNPTAFYLCASSVDTNTEAFFGQGTRLTVV.

This chain links TRBV6-5 with TRBJ2-7; the D is unclear. Deletions cut 8 bases from V and 6 bases from J, with 23 bases between. This CDR3 is 15 amino acids long. From germline, CDR1 is MNHEY and CDR2 SVGAGI. CDR3 sequence: CASDKMTDFSGEQYF. The CDR3 DNA is TGTGCCAGCGATAAGATGACGGATTTTTCGGGCGAGCAGTACTTC.

V is TRBV5-1 and J is TRBJ1-1; D call uncertain. Trimming cost V 0 bases and J 2 bases, with 11 bases left between them. In germline, CDR1 is SGHRS, CDR2 YFSETQ. This CDR3 has 15 amino acids. CDR3 bases: TGCGCCAGCAGCTTGGTGGTGGAGGGTAACACTGAAGCTTTCTTT. This gives the protein CASSLVVEGNTEAFF.

V and J are TRBV7-9 and TRBJ2-7, with unresolved D. CDR1 is SEHNR, CDR2 FQNEAQ, per germline (reference sequence). There are 15 residues in the CDR3. V was cut by 2 bases and J by 2 bases, with 13 bases left in between. CDR3 sequence: CASSLTGDITYEQYF. Written as DNA, the CDR3 is TGTGCCAGCAGCTTAACTGGTGATATAACCTACGAGCAGTACTTC. The full variable domain, in which reference TRBV7-9 and TRBJ2-7 provide the parts outside the CDR3, is DTGVSQNPRHKITKRGQNVTFRCDPISEHNRLYWYRQTLGQGPEFLTYFQNEAQLEKSRLLSDRFSAERPKGSFSTLEIQRTEQGDSAMYLCASSLTGDITYEQYFGPGTRLTVT.

The J gene is TRBJ1-2, the V gene TRBV7-9, with a possible D match to TRBD1 (5 bases). Germline V lookup: CDR1 SEHNR, CDR2 FQNEAQ (reference sequence). V was clipped by 6 bases and J by 5 bases, with 13 bases between them. CDR3 length equals 13 residues. DNA for the CDR3: TGTGCCAGCAGACCCGACAGTCGGTATGGCTACACCTTC. It encodes CASRPDSRYGYTF.

The chain joins TRBV6-2 or TRBV6-3 to TRBJ1-5; D might be TRBD1 (6 bases). The germline V and J ends were trimmed by 5 bases and 2 bases, with 10 bases remaining between them. The CDR3 totals 14 residues. Per the germline V gene, CDR1 is MNHEY and CDR2 is SVGEGT. In DNA form, the CDR3 reads TGTGCCAGCAGTCTAGGGGGAGGCAATCAGCCCCAGCATTTT. Its protein product is CASSLGGGNQPQHF.

The CDR3 protein is CSVTLWLARADTQYF. DNA of the CDR3: TGCAGCGTTACCCTTTGGCTAGCGAGGGCAGATACGCAGTATTTT. The chain joins TRBV29-1 to TRBJ2-3; the D gene is possibly TRBD2 (6 bases). In germline, CDR1 is SQVTM, CDR2 ANQGSEA. V dropped 5 bases and J dropped 4 bases, with 19 bases sitting between them. The CDR3 contains 15 residues.

The chain carries TRBV28 and TRBJ1-6, with D possibly being TRBD1 (6 bases). CDR3 length equals 15 residues. Per germline, CDR1 MDHEN and CDR2 SYDVKM. V gave up 5 bases and J gave up 8 bases, with 16 bases separating them. The CDR3 nucleotides are TGTGCCAGCAGTGATAACACAGGGACGGATTCACCCCTCCACTTT. It yields the protein CASSDNTGTDSPLHF.

In DNA form, the CDR3 reads TGTGCCAGCACAGGGGTTACAAATTCACCCCTCCACTTT. Translating it yields CASTGVTNSPLHF. This chain joins TRBV7-8 and TRBJ1-6, with D possibly matching TRBD1 (6 bases). The CDR3 runs to 13 residues. From germline, CDR1 is SGHVS and CDR2 FQNEAQ. Trimming removed 7 bases from V and 7 bases from J, with 11 bases in between. Using reference TRBV7-8 and TRBJ1-6 for the parts outside the CDR3, the full variable domain is GAGVSQSPRYKVAKRGQDVALRCDPISGHVSLFWYQQALGQGPEFLTYFQNEAQLDKSGLPSDRFFAERPEGSVSTLKIQRTQQEDSAVYLCASTGVTNSPLHFGNGTRLTVT.

There are a few counts of this clone. The same CDR3 arises from other DNA sequences in this sample as well. CDR3 loop: CASSLTASYEQYF. Written as DNA, the CDR3 is TGTGCCAGCAGTTTAACAGCCTCCTACGAGCAGTACTTC. The chain has TRBV27 and TRBJ2-7; unclear D gene. V gave up 2 bases and J gave up 0 bases, with 5 bases separating them. The CDR3 spans 13 residues. Germline CDR1 is MNHEY and CDR2 is SMNVEV (reference sequence).

The chain carries TRBV18 and TRBJ1-4, with D uncertain. Between the trimmed V and J ends, which lost 3 bases and 7 bases, there was a span of 3 bases. Germline V lookup: CDR1 KGHSH, CDR2 LQKENI. The CDR3 is 11 amino acids. In DNA, the CDR3 is TGTGCCAGCTCACCCTCTGAAAAACTGTTTTTT. Translating it yields CASSPSEKLFF.